This T cell receptor (beta chain) derives from a study of OX40 agonist ivuxolimab in advanced cancers. The wider study: Patients assigned to dose escalation were diagnosed with hepatocellular carcinoma, melanoma, renal cell or head and neck cancer. Study-wide results and limits: Circulating CD4+ and CD8+ T cells showed clonal expansion by week 6 at 0.1 to 3.0 mg/kg.

Details on this clone: Its target is unknown.

Deletions cut 9 bases from V and 4 bases from J, with 18 bases between. This CDR3 is 14 amino acids long. Germline V gene lookup returns CDR1 SNHLY and CDR2 FYNNEI. Profiled with immunoSEQ multiplex PCR; TCRdb holds only in-frame clones, not every one. The sample has 30,000 to 40,000 clones, roughly 76% seen once; the top ten hold about 20%. This sample comprised CD4+ or CD8+ T cells sorted from blood, obtained in a trial of the OX40 agonist ivuxolimab. This clonotype originated in an adult with an advanced solid tumor such as melanoma, head and neck, liver or kidney cancer. The chain links TRBV2 to TRBJ1-1; a possible D gene is TRBD1 (6 bases). CDR3 residues: CASRFRGQSTEAFF. CDR3 sequence (DNA): TGTGCCAGTAGATTTCGGGGGCAGAGCACTGAAGCTTTCTTT.